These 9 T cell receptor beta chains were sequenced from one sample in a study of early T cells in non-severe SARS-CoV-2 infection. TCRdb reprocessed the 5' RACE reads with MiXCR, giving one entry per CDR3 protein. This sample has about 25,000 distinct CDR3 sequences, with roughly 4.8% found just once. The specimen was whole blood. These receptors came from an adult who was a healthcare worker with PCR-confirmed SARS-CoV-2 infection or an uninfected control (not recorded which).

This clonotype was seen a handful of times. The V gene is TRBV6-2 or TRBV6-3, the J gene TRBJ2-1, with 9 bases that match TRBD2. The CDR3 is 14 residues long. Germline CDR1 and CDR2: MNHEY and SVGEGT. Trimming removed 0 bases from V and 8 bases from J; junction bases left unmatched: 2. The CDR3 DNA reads TGTGCCAGCAGTTACTCTAGCGGGAGAGATGAGCAGTTCTTC. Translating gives CASSYSSGRDEQFF.

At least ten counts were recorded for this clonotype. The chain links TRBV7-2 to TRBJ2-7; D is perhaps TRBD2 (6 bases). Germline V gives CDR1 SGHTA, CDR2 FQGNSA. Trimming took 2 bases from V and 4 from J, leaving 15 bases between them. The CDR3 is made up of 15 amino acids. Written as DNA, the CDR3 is TGTGCCAGCAGCTTAACCGGGACTGGGATTTACGAGCAGTACTTC. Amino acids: CASSLTGTGIYEQYF.

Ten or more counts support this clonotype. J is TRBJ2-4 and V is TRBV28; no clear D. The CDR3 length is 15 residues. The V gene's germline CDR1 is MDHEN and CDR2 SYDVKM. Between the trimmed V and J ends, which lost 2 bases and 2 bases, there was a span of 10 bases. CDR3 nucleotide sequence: TGTGCCAGCAGTTTACAGCCCTTCACCAAAAACATTCAGTACTTC. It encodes CASSLQPFTKNIQYF.

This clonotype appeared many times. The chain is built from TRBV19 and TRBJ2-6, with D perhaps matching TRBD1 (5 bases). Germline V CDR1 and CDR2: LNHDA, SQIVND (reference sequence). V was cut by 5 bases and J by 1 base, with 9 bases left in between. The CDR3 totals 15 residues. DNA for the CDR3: TGTGCCAGTAGTTGGGGCAATTCTGGGGCCAACGTCCTGACTTTC. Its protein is CASSWGNSGANVLTF.

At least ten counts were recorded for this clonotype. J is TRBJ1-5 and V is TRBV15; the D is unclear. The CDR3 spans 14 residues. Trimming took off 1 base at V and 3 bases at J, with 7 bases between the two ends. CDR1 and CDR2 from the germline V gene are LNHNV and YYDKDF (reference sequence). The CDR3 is CATSRVNANQPQHF. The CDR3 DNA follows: TGTGCCACCAGCAGAGTTAATGCCAATCAGCCCCAGCATTTT.

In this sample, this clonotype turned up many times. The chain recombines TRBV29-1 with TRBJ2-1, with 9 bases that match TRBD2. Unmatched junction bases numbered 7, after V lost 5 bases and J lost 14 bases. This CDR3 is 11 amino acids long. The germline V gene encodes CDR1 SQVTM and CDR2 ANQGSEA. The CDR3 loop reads CSVSGTSFEFF. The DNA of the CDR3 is TGCAGCGTTTCCGGGACTAGCTTTGAGTTCTTC.

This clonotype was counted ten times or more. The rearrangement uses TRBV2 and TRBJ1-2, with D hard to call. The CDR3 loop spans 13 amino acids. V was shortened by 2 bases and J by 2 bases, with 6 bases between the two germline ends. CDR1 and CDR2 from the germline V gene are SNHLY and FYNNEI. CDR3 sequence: CASSEQENYGYTF. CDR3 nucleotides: TGTGCCAGCAGTGAACAAGAAAACTATGGCTACACCTTC.

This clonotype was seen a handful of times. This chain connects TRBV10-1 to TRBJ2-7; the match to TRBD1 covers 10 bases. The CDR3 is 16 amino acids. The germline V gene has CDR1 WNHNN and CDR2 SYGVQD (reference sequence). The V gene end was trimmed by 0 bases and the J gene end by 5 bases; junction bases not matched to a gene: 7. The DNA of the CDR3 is TGCGCCAGCAGTGAGTCGTTGACAGGGGGCTTCCACGAGCAGTACTTC. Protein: CASSESLTGGFHEQYF.

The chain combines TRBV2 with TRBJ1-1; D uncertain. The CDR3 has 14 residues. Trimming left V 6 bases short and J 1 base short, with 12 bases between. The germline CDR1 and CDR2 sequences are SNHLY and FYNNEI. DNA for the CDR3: TGTGCCAGCAGCCTAAGGACGGGGAACACTGAAGCTTTCTTT. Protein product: CASSLRTGNTEAFF.